Following are 9 T cell receptor beta chains from one sample sequenced in a study of blood T cell repertoires in COVID-19 (dated by TCRdb to the early 2020s). Library preparation was by the immunoSEQ multiplex PCR assay. The clones in this table, taken by TCRdb from immuneACCESS, are in-frame only. Not every clone is retained; where verified, under half of the shortfall comes from an unresolved V gene, and the cause of the rest is unknown. Recorded for this sample are approximately 150,000 clones; over 80% of them occurred a single time. The top ten constitute about 11% of the sample. Sequenced material: PBMCs or T cells enriched from blood (not recorded which). These receptors were obtained from a man aged 55-75 years who had recovered from COVID-19.

This sequence joins TRBV2 and TRBJ1-1; TRBD1 is a possible D gene (6 bases). CDR3 length: 17 residues. The germline CDR1 and CDR2 sequences are SNHLY and FYNNEI. Trimming shortened V by 5 bases and J by 5 bases, and 24 bases separated the two germline ends. CDR3 DNA sequence: TGTGCCAGCAGTCAAAGAGGGACACCCGAGCGGCGAACTGAAGCTTTCTTT. Its translation is CASSQRGTPERRTEAFF.

The count of this clone is one. This chain connects TRBV3-1 (or the pseudogene TRBV3-2) to TRBJ2-7; 8 bases fit TRBD1. The CDR3 has 15 residues. Germline CDR1 LGHDT, CDR2 YNNKEL (reference sequence). V was clipped by 2 bases and J by 2 bases; unmatched bases: 5. CDR3 sequence: CASSQSTGGPYEQYF. The CDR3 region has the DNA TGTGCCAGCAGCCAAAGTACAGGGGGTCCCTACGAGCAGTACTTC.

The chain couples TRBV6-5 to TRBJ1-3, with D unresolved. This CDR3 spans 15 amino acids. Trimming pared 2 bases from V and 0 bases from J, leaving 8 bases between. Germline loops: CDR1 MNHEY, CDR2 SVGAGI. CDR3 region: CASSYSRFSGNTIYF. CDR3 DNA sequence: TGTGCCAGCAGTTACAGCCGGTTCTCTGGAAACACCATATATTTT.

The J gene is TRBJ2-1, the V gene TRBV27, with D maybe TRBD2 (5 bases). This CDR3 is built from 13 residues. Germline CDR1 is MNHEY and CDR2 is SMNVEV (reference sequence). Trimming pared 2 bases from V and 6 bases from J, leaving 8 bases between. The CDR3 loop is CASSLRGINEQFF. The DNA for the CDR3 is TGTGCCAGCAGTTTAAGAGGGATCAATGAGCAGTTCTTC.

The rearrangement links TRBV29-1 to TRBJ2-1, with D perhaps matching TRBD1 (6 bases). There are 14 residues in the CDR3. CDR1 is SQVTM and CDR2 is ANQGSEA in the germline V gene. Trimming took 6 bases from V and 4 from J, leaving 16 bases between them. The CDR3 DNA reads as TGCAGCGTAGCTAAACAGGGTGTGTACAATGAGCAGTTCTTC. Protein: CSVAKQGVYNEQFF.

The J gene is TRBJ2-7, the V gene TRBV28, with unresolved D. In germline, CDR1 is MDHEN, CDR2 SYDVKM. The V end was cut by 6 bases, the J end by 3 bases, with 18 bases between. This CDR3 is 15 amino acids long. CDR3 DNA sequence: TGTGCCAGCAGCCCACCCTGGCCAGTATACTACGAGCAGTACTTC. Translated, it gives CASSPPWPVYYEQYF.

The chain carries TRBV9 and TRBJ2-1; D is undetermined. Germline V gene data show CDR1 as SGDLS and CDR2 as YYNGEE. V was cut by 0 bases and J by 3 bases, with 7 bases left in between. The CDR3 is 14 residues long. The CDR3 sequence is CASSVGQIYNEQFF. Written as DNA, the CDR3 is TGTGCCAGCAGCGTAGGACAAATCTACAATGAGCAGTTCTTC.

The J gene is TRBJ1-5, the V gene TRBV15; weak D call: TRBD1 (5 bases). Trimming took 5 bases from V and 4 from J, leaving 12 bases between them. Germline V gives CDR1 LNHNV, CDR2 YYDKDF (reference sequence). CDR3 size: 14 residues. The CDR3 spells CATSFNGGNQPQHF. The CDR3 nucleotides read TGTGCCACCAGCTTTAATGGGGGGAATCAGCCCCAGCATTTT.

This rearrangement joins TRBV5-1 to TRBJ1-4; 11 bases map to TRBD1. From germline, CDR1 is SGHRS and CDR2 YFSETQ. V lost 6 bases, J lost 7 bases, and 11 bases stayed unmatched. The CDR3 totals 16 residues. This chain's CDR3 is CASNTGTGGVSEKLFF. DNA of the CDR3: TGCGCCAGCAACACCGGGACAGGGGGTGTCAGTGAAAAACTGTTTTTT.